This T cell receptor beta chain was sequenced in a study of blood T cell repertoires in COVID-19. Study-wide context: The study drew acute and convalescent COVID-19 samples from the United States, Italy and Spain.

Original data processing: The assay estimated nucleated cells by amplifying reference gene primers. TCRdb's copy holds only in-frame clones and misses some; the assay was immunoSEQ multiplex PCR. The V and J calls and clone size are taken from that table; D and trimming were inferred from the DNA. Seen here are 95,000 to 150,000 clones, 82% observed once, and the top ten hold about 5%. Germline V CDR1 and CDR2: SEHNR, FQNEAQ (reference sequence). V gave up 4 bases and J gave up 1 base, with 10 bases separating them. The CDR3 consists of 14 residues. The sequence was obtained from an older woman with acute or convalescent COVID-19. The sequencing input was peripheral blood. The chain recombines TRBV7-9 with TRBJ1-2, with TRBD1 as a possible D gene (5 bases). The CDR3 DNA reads TGTGCCAGCAGCTACGGACACCTTAACTATGGCTACACCTTC. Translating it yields CASSYGHLNYGYTF.